A single T cell receptor (beta chain) is shown here with its context. Its antigen is currently unknown. This sample was taken from a study of blood T cells in healthy people across ages. Study-wide results and caveats: More naive CD4+ cells and higher diversity marked long-lived donors relative to aged donors. Per-million-T-cell TCR beta diversity fell roughly linearly with age.

The V gene end was trimmed by 5 bases and the J gene end by 6 bases; junction bases not matched to a gene: 12. Germline V gene lookup returns CDR1 SNHLY and CDR2 FYNNEI. This CDR3 has 16 amino acids. Together with a sample-barcoded 5' primer, a J-beta primer mix was included in a second PCR lasting about 7 to 12 cycles. TCRdb independently ran MiXCR on the 5' RACE reads; one entry per CDR3 protein. The table has roughly 1.5 million distinct CDR3 sequences, under 55% seen once. The V and J genes are TRBV2 and TRBJ2-3; 9 bases map to TRBD2. The sample comprised blood. This sequence originates from a woman aged 18 to 35 in good health. CDR3 bases: TGTGCCAGCAGTCCCGGGACTAGCTCATCTATTGATACGCAGTATTTT. It translates to CASSPGTSSSIDTQYF.